Listed here are 18 T cell receptor beta chains from one sample, sequenced in a study of T cell responses to AZD1222 COVID-19 vaccine. The assay was immunoSEQ multiplex PCR, and TCRdb's table has in-frame clones only and misses some. This table holds some 150,000 clones, 70% to 90% found once. Sequenced material: peripheral blood, taken on day 0 of AZD1222 vaccination. The receptor set was obtained from an adult in good health.

CDR3 DNA: TGTGCCAGCAGCCTGTTCCGGGACTCATCCCCGAGCGGCTACACCTTC. Encoded protein: CASSLFRDSSPSGYTF. This rearrangement joins TRBV14 to TRBJ1-2; D is perhaps TRBD1 (5 bases). V lost 4 bases and J 8 bases, leaving 23 bases between the germline ends. The CDR3 runs to 16 residues. The germline V gene has CDR1 SGHDN and CDR2 FVKESK.

The rearrangement uses TRBV7-8 and TRBJ1-2; no reliable D call. The length of the CDR3 is 13 residues. Between the trimmed V and J ends, which lost 1 base and 5 bases, there was a span of 8 bases. Germline assignment: CDR1 SGHVS and CDR2 FQNEAQ. CDR3 loop: CASSLGPSYGYTF. The CDR3 nucleotides are TGTGCCAGCAGCTTAGGACCATCTTATGGCTACACCTTC.

This clone was counted at least ten times. The chain carries TRBV6-2 or TRBV6-3 and TRBJ2-7; D might be TRBD1 (6 bases). V lost 4 bases and J 0 bases, leaving 13 bases between the germline ends. CDR3 length: 15 residues. Germline CDR1 MNHEY, CDR2 SVGEGT. Here the CDR3 reads CASSSDRTGSYEQYF. The CDR3, as DNA: TGTGCCAGCAGTTCGGACAGAACCGGCTCCTACGAGCAGTACTTC.

The rearrangement joins TRBV7-9 to TRBJ2-2; unclear D gene. CDR1 and CDR2 from the germline V gene are SEHNR and FQNEAQ (reference sequence). This CDR3 is 12 amino acids long. Between the trimmed V and J ends, which lost 5 bases and 5 bases, there was a span of 6 bases. CDR3 DNA: TGTGCCAGCAGCGTAACAACCGGGGAGCTGTTTTTT. Translation gives CASSVTTGELFF.

This chain connects TRBV5-6 to TRBJ2-7, with 7 bases lining up with TRBD2. Germline loops: CDR1 SGHDT, CDR2 YYEEEE. This CDR3 spans 14 amino acids. V dropped 4 bases and J dropped 0; count of bases not matched to a gene: 4. DNA of the CDR3: TGTGCCAGCAGCGGCGGGACTAACTCCTACGAGCAGTACTTC. The encoded protein is CASSGGTNSYEQYF. Based on the CDR3 plus reference TRBV5-6 and TRBJ2-7, the full variable domain is DAGVTQSPTHLIKTRGQQVTLRCSPKSGHDTVSWYQQALGQGPQFIFQYYEEEERQRGNFPDRFSGHQFPNYSSELNVNALLLGDSALYLCASSGGTNSYEQYFGPGTRLTVT.

V gene TRBV11-2 combines with J gene TRBJ2-1, with D possibly being TRBD1 (5 bases). Germline lookup yields CDR1 SGHAT and CDR2 FQNNGV. The CDR3 length is 14 residues. The V end lost 0 bases, the J end lost 5 bases, and 8 bases lay between the germline ends. CDR3 sequence: CASSLEFRDNEQFF. The CDR3 nucleotides read TGTGCCAGCAGCTTAGAGTTCAGGGACAATGAGCAGTTCTTC.

V usage is TRBV11-2 and J usage is TRBJ1-2, with D possibly matching TRBD1 (5 bases). The CDR3 loop spans 19 amino acids. Germline V gives CDR1 SGHAT, CDR2 FQNNGV. The V end was cut by 4 bases, the J end by 1 base, with 25 bases between. CDR3 amino acids: CASSSPPGRGWEDNYGYTF. The DNA of the CDR3 is TGTGCCAGCAGCTCACCCCCGGGGAGGGGTTGGGAGGATAACTATGGCTACACCTTC.

The chain uses TRBV4-2 and TRBJ1-5, with D perhaps matching TRBD1 (6 bases). CDR1 is LGHNA and CDR2 is YNFKEQ in the germline V gene. The germline V and J ends were trimmed by 2 bases and 6 bases, with 14 bases remaining between them. This CDR3 is 15 amino acids long. CDR3 nucleotides: TGTGCCAGCAGCCAATATGCAGGGGCCATTCAGCCCCAGCATTTT. Amino acids: CASSQYAGAIQPQHF.

This rearrangement joins TRBV30 to TRBJ2-2, with 9 bases lining up with TRBD2. The junction had 17 bases not matched to a gene; V was cut back by 6 bases and J by 0 bases. Germline loops: CDR1 GTSNPN, CDR2 SVGIG (reference sequence). The CDR3 covers 19 residues. The CDR3 region has the DNA TGTGCCTGCCCTCGAGGGAGGAGACTAGCGGAGTCGAACACCGGGGAGCTGTTTTTT. This sequence encodes CACPRGRRLAESNTGELFF.

The V call is TRBV6-5, the J call TRBJ1-5; no definite D call. This CDR3 has 12 residues. Trimming took off 8 bases at V and 2 bases at J, with 7 bases between the two ends. Germline V gene sequence: CDR1 MNHEY, CDR2 SVGAGI. The CDR3 DNA is TGTGCCAGCGAACCGGGCAATCAGCCCCAGCATTTT. It encodes CASEPGNQPQHF.

The chain couples TRBV5-8 to TRBJ2-7; D not certain. Germline lookup yields CDR1 SGHTS and CDR2 YDEGEE. Trimming removed 4 bases from V and 5 bases from J, with 7 bases in between. There are 11 residues in the CDR3. The CDR3 sequence is CASSPYNEQYF. For the CDR3, the DNA is TGTGCCAGCAGCCCGTATAACGAGCAGTACTTC.

The chain uses TRBV6-5 and TRBJ2-1, with D unclear. Trimming left V 6 bases short and J 2 bases short, with 8 bases between. The length of the CDR3 is 13 residues. Looked up from germline, CDR1 is MNHEY and CDR2 is SVGAGI. The CDR3, as DNA: TGTGCCAGCAGGACGGATGCCTACAATGAGCAGTTCTTC. Encoded protein: CASRTDAYNEQFF.

The V call is TRBV3-1 (or the pseudogene TRBV3-2), the J call TRBJ2-1; 13 nucleotides match TRBD2. The CDR3 consists of 15 residues. V dropped 6 bases and J dropped 9; count of bases not matched to a gene: 8. Germline-derived CDR1 and CDR2 are LGHDT and YNNKEL (reference sequence). The DNA of the CDR3 is TGTGCCAGCAGGCCTACTAGCGGGAGGGCCTCTGAGCAGTTCTTC. Its translation is CASRPTSGRASEQFF.

This sequence joins TRBV9 and TRBJ1-1; D perhaps matches TRBD1 (5 bases). CDR1 and CDR2 from the germline V gene are SGDLS and YYNGEE. The V and J ends lost 3 bases and 3 bases respectively, with 15 bases between them. The CDR3 length is 15 residues. The CDR3 sequence is CASSAPVGGDTEAFF. CDR3 sequence (DNA): TGTGCCAGCAGCGCGCCGGTCGGGGGTGACACTGAAGCTTTCTTT.

This clone was recorded once. The genes are TRBV7-2 and TRBJ1-1; no clear D. The CDR3 extends over 14 amino acids. Germline CDR1 and CDR2: SGHTA and FQGNSA. Deletions cut 5 bases from V and 2 bases from J, with 12 bases between. CDR3 bases: TGTGCCAGCAGCCCAGGTTCAGCCAACACTGAAGCTTTCTTT. Its translation: CASSPGSANTEAFF.

This chain uses TRBV6-5 with TRBJ1-2; D is possibly TRBD1 (6 bases). Trimming cost V 6 bases and J 4 bases, with 12 bases left between them. The V gene's germline CDR1 is MNHEY and CDR2 SVGAGI. The CDR3 is 13 amino acids. The CDR3 loop reads CASRISGAYGYTF. DNA for the CDR3: TGTGCCAGCAGAATTTCGGGGGCCTATGGCTACACCTTC.

This sequence joins TRBV18 and TRBJ2-6; TRBD1 agrees at 9 bases. V was pared by 2 bases and J by 2 bases, with 7 bases of the junction left unmatched. Germline V lookup: CDR1 KGHSH, CDR2 LQKENI. This CDR3 comprises 18 residues. CDR3 sequence: CASSPFPGQGPGANVLTF. In DNA form, the CDR3 reads TGTGCCAGCTCACCATTCCCGGGACAGGGTCCTGGGGCCAACGTCCTGACTTTC.

This clone was recorded a few times. The V call is TRBV2, the J call TRBJ1-2; a weak D match, TRBD1 (5 bases). The CDR3 spans 13 residues. Trimming stripped 8 bases from V and 6 bases from J, with 16 bases between. Germline V gene sequence: CDR1 SNHLY, CDR2 FYNNEI. Here the CDR3 DNA reads TGTGCCAGCGAAGGACCCCCGGGGGATGGCTACACCTTC. Its translation: CASEGPPGDGYTF.